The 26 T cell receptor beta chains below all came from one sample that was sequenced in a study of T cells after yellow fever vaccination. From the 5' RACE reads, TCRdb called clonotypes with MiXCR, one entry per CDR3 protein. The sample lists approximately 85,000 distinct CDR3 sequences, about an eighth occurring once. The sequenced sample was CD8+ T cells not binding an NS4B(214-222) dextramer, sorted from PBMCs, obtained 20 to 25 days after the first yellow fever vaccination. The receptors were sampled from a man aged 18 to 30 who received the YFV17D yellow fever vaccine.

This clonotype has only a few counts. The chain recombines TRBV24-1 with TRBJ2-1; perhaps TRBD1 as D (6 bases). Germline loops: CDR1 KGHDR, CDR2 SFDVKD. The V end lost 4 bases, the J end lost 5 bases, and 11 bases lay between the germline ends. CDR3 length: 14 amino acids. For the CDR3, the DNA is TGTGCCACCAGTGACTGGGACAACAACAATGAGCAGTTCTTC. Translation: CATSDWDNNNEQFF.

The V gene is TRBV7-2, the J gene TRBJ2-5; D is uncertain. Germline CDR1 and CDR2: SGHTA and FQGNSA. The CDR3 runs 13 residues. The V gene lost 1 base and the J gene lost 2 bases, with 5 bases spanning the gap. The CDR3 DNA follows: TGTGCCAGCAGCTTAGAACAACAAGAGACCCAGTACTTC. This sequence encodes CASSLEQQETQYF.

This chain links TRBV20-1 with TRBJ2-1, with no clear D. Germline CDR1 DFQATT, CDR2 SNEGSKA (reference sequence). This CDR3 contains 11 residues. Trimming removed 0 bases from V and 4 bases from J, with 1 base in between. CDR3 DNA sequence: TGCAGTGCTAGAGAATACAATGAGCAGTTCTTC. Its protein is CSAREYNEQFF.

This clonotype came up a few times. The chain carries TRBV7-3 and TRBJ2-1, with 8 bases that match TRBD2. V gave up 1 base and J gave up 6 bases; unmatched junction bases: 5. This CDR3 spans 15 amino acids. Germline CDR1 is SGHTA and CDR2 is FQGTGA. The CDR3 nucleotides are TGTGCCAGCAGCTTAAGCGGGGGGTACCTCAATGAGCAGTTCTTC. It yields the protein CASSLSGGYLNEQFF.

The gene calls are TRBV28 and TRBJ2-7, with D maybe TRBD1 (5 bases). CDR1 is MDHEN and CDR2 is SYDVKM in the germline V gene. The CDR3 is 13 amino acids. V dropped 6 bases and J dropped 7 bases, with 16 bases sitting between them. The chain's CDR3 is CASRTPGLREQYV. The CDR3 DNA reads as TGTGCCAGCAGGACGCCAGGGCTTCGAGAGCAGTACGTC.

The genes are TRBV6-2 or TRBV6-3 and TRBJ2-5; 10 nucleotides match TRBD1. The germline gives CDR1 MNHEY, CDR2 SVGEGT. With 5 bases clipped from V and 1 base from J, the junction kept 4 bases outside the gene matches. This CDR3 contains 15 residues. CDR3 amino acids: CASSTGQGSQETQYF. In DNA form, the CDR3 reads TGTGCCAGCAGTACGGGACAGGGGAGCCAAGAGACCCAGTACTTC.

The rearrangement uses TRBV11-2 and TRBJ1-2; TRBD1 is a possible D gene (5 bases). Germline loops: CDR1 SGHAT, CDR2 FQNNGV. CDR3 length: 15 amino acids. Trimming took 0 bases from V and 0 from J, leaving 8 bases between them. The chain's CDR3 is CASSLDDSTNYGYTF. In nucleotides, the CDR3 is TGTGCCAGCAGCTTAGATGACAGCACTAACTATGGCTACACCTTC.

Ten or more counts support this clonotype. CDR3 amino acids: CASSQVEERSGANVLTF. The CDR3, as DNA: TGCGCCAGCAGCCAAGTAGAGGAGCGCTCTGGGGCCAACGTCCTGACTTTC. The chain recombines TRBV4-3 with TRBJ2-6; D is unclear. Germline-derived CDR1 and CDR2 are LGHNA and YSLEER. V was pared by 1 base and J by 0 bases, with 10 bases between. This CDR3 is 17 amino acids long.

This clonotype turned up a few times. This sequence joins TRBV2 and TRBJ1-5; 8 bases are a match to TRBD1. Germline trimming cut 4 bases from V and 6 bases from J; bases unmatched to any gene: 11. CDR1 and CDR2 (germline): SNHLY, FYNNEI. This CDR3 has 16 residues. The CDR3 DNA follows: TGTGCCAGCAGTGGGGGGACGGACAGGGTGGGTCAGCCCCAGCATTTT. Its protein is CASSGGTDRVGQPQHF.

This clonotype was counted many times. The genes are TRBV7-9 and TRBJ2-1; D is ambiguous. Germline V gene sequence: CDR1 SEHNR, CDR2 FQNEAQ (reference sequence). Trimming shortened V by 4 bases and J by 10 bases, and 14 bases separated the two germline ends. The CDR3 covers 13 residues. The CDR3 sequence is CASSYAGWREQFF. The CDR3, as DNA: TGTGCCAGCAGCTACGCTGGTTGGCGGGAGCAGTTCTTC.

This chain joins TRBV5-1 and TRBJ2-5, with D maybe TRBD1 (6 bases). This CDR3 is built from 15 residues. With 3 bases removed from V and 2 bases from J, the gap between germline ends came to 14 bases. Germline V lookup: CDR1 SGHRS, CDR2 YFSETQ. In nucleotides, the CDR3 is TGCGCCAGCAGCTGGACAGATACCTTACAAGAGACCCAGTACTTC. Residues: CASSWTDTLQETQYF.

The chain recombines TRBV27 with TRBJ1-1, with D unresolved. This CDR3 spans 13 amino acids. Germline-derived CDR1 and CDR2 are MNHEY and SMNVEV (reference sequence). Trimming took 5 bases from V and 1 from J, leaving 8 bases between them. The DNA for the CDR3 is TGTGCCAGCAGTGTCGGAAAGAACACTGAAGCTTTCTTT. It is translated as CASSVGKNTEAFF.

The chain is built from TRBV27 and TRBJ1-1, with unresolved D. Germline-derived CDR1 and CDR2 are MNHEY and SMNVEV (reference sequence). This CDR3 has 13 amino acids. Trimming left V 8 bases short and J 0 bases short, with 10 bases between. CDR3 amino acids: CASGGPLNTEAFF. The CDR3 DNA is TGTGCCAGCGGAGGGCCTCTGAACACTGAAGCTTTCTTT.

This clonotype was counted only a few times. For the CDR3, the DNA is TGTGCCAGCAGTTACTGGGCGGAGGAGCAGTTCTTC. As protein: CASSYWAEEQFF. The chain links TRBV6-2 or TRBV6-3 to TRBJ2-1; no firm D call. Germline V gene lookup returns CDR1 MNHEY and CDR2 SVGEGT. The germline V and J ends were trimmed by 1 base and 10 bases, with 8 bases remaining between them. The CDR3 is 12 amino acids.

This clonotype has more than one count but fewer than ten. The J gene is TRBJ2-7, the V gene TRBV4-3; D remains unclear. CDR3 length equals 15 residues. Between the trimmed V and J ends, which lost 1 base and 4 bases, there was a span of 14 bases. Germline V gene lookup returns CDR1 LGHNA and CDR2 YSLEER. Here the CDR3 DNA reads TGCGCCAGCAGCCAAGTGTTTACGGAAAAATACGAGCAGTACTTC. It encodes CASSQVFTEKYEQYF.

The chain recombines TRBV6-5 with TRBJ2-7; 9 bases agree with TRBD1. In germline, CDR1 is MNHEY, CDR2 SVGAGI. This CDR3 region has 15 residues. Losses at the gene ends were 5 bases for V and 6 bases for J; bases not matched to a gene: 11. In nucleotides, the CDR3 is TGTGCCAGCAGTATCCTCGGTACAGGGGGCCTCGAGCAGTACTTC. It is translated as CASSILGTGGLEQYF.

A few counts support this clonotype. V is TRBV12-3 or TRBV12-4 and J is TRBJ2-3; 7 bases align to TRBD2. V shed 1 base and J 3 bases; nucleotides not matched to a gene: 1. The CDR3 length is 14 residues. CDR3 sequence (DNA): TGTGCCAGCAGTTTAGGCGGGGGTACAGATACGCAGTATTTT. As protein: CASSLGGGTDTQYF.

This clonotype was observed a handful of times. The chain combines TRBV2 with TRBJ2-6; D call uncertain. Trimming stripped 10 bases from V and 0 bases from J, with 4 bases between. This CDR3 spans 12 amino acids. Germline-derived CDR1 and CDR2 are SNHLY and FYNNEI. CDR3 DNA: TGTGCCATTCTCTCTGGGGCCAACGTCCTGACTTTC. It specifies CAILSGANVLTF.

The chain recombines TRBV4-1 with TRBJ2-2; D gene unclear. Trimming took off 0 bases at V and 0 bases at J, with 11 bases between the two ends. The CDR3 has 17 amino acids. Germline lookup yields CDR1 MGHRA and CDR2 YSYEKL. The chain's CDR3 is CASSQDRTFANTGELFF. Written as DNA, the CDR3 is TGCGCCAGCAGCCAAGATAGAACTTTCGCGAACACCGGGGAGCTGTTTTTT.

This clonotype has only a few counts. The CDR3 DNA sequence: TGTGCCAGCAGCGCACTAGCGGGGGGAGCAGATACGCAGTATTTT. Its translation: CASSALAGGADTQYF. The chain has TRBV9 and TRBJ2-3; 12 nucleotides match TRBD2. Germline CDR1 is SGDLS and CDR2 is YYNGEE. J was trimmed by 4 bases and V by 3 bases; bases with no gene match: 3. This CDR3 spans 15 amino acids.

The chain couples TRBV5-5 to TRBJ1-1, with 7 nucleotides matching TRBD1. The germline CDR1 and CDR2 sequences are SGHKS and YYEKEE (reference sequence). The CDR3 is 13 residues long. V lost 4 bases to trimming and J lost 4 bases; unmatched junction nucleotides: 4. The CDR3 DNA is TGTGCCAGCAGCCAAGACAGGGCCACTGAAGCTTTCTTT. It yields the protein CASSQDRATEAFF.

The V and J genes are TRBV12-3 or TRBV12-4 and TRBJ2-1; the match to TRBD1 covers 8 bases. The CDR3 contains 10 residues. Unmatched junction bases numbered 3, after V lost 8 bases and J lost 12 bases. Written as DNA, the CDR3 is TGTGCCAGCGGACAGGGAGGGCAGTTCTTC. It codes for CASGQGGQFF.

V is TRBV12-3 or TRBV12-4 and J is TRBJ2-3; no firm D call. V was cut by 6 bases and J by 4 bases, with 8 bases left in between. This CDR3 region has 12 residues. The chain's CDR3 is CASSEQPDTQYF. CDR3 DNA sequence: TGTGCCAGCAGCGAACAACCAGATACGCAGTATTTT.

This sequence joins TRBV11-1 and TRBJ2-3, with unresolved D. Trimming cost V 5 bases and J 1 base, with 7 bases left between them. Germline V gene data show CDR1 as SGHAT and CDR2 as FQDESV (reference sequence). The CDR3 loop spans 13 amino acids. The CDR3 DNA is TGTGCCAGCAGCCCGGGCCGCACAGATACGCAGTATTTT. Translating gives CASSPGRTDTQYF.

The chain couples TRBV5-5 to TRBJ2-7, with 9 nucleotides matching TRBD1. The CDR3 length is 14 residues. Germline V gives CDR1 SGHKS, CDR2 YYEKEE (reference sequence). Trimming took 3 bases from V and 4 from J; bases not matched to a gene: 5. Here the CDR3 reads CASSYLQGAYEQYF. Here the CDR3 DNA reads TGTGCCAGCAGCTATTTACAGGGGGCTTACGAGCAGTACTTC.

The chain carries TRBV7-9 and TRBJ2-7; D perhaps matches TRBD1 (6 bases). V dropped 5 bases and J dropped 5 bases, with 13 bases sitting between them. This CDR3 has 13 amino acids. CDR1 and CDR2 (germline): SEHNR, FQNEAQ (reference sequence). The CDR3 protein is CASSHRVTDEQYV. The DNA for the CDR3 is TGTGCCAGCAGCCACAGGGTCACGGACGAGCAGTACGTC.